Sequencing of this T cell receptor (beta chain) was carried out in a study of blood T cell repertoires in COVID-19. Study background: The United States, Italy and Spain were the sources of the acute and convalescent COVID-19 samples. The analysed material was cDNA or gDNA that came from T cells, B-cell-depleted T cells, or PBMCs.

V was pared by 0 bases and J by 4 bases, with 5 bases of the junction left unmatched. This CDR3 has 16 amino acids. Germline V gene data show CDR1 as MNHEY and CDR2 as SVGAGI. How the authors handled the data: By means of reference gene primer amplification, nucleated cell counts were estimated. TCRdb keeps only in-frame clones here, not all; method: immunoSEQ multiplex PCR. V, J and clone size were drawn from that table, and D and trimming were deduced from the DNA. The sample records 150,000 to 200,000 clones, around 85% being singletons. This clone was observed once. The rearrangement joins TRBV6-5 to TRBJ2-2; 7 bases agree with TRBD1. Sequencing input: peripheral blood. The source of this sequence is a man aged 60 to 75 with active or convalescent COVID-19. The CDR3 is CASSYSRTGPTGELFF. The CDR3 DNA reads as TGTGCCAGCAGTTACTCGAGGACAGGTCCCACCGGGGAGCTGTTTTTT.